This T cell receptor beta chain was documented in a study of beta chain features in type 1 diabetes. The CDR3 length is 13 residues. Germline CDR1 is SQVTM and CDR2 is ANQGSEA. The V end lost 4 bases, the J end lost 5 bases, and 12 bases lay between the germline ends. Study-wide results and caveats: Among type 1 diabetes patients, VDJ junctions had fewer insertions and more deletions.

In its sample, this clone was seen a few times. Its antigen is still unknown. Sequenced material consisted of expressed TCRB transcripts (all of the isolated RNA was reverse transcribed). Some clones are missing from TCRdb's copy, which holds only in-frame ones; the method was immunoSEQ multiplex PCR. The sample consists of some 99,000 clones, less than 40% of them appearing once. The chain carries TRBV29-1 and TRBJ2-1; perhaps TRBD2 as D (5 bases). The origin of this receptor is a woman aged 18-30 years in good health. The sequenced material came from stem cell memory CD4+ T cells from blood. The CDR3 loop is CSVASLAHNEQFF. CDR3 in DNA: TGCAGCGTTGCGTCCCTAGCTCACAATGAGCAGTTCTTC.